The 16 T cell receptor beta chains below were found in one sample sequenced in a study of technical replicates of blood from a few donors. TCRdb's table, derived via immunoSEQ multiplex PCR, lists solely in-frame clones and lacks some. The sample records more than 80,000 clones, 85% to 95% being singletons. The specimen sequenced was T cells isolated from PBMCs. Receptors originate from a human donor in good health.

The chain has TRBV10-3 and TRBJ2-7; the match to TRBD2 covers 7 bases. Germline CDR1 is ENHRY and CDR2 is SYGVKD. CDR3 length: 16 residues. Unmatched junction bases numbered 9, after V lost 0 bases and J lost 4 bases. The CDR3 sequence: CAISESSWRESYEQYF. DNA of the CDR3: TGTGCCATCAGTGAGTCGTCATGGCGGGAGAGTTACGAGCAGTACTTC.

The CDR3 DNA reads as TGCGCCAGCAGCTTGGGACTAGCGGGAGGAAGCACAGATACGCAGTATTTT. Its protein is CASSLGLAGGSTDTQYF. The chain employs TRBV5-1 and TRBJ2-3, with 13 bases matching TRBD2. Per germline, CDR1 SGHRS and CDR2 YFSETQ. V was pared by 0 bases and J by 0 bases, with 1 base of the junction left unmatched. The CDR3 sequence is 17 residues long.

This clone has a handful of counts. The CDR3, as DNA: TGTGCCAGCAGGATGACCGGGACAAGTGAAGCTTTCTTT. Its protein is CASRMTGTSEAFF. This chain links TRBV21-1 with TRBJ1-1; TRBD1, as called in the table, went unchecked against the DNA. TRBV21-1 is given as a pseudogene. The CDR3 runs to 13 residues.

V usage is TRBV19 and J usage is TRBJ1-1; D perhaps matches TRBD1 (5 bases). There are 14 residues in the CDR3. Germline values: CDR1 LNHDA, CDR2 SQIVND (reference sequence). V lost 3 bases, J lost 5 bases, and 13 bases lay in between. CDR3 nucleotides: TGTGCCAGTAGTATTGACAGAGGTTGGACTGAAGCTTTCTTT. Amino acid sequence: CASSIDRGWTEAFF.

The gene calls are TRBV5-6 and TRBJ1-1; tentative D call: TRBD1 (6 bases). The CDR3 runs 14 residues. The germline CDR1 and CDR2 sequences are SGHDT and YYEEEE. V was trimmed by 4 bases and J by 7 bases, leaving 17 bases between them. The CDR3, as DNA: TGTGCCAGCAGCCCACTCCACAGGGTTGATGAAGCTTTCTTT. Residues: CASSPLHRVDEAFF.

V and J are TRBV9 and TRBJ2-1; the D gene is possibly TRBD2 (5 bases). The germline V gene has CDR1 SGDLS and CDR2 YYNGEE. The CDR3 has 14 residues. V lost 2 bases, J lost 5 bases, and 11 bases lay in between. As DNA, the CDR3 is TGTGCCAGCAGCGTCGGAGCGGCCCACAATGAGCAGTTCTTC. Amino acid sequence: CASSVGAAHNEQFF.

This CDR3 reads CSVASSGRPSYNEQFF. The CDR3, as DNA: TGCAGCGTTGCTTCTAGCGGGCGTCCGTCCTACAATGAGCAGTTCTTC. The chain couples TRBV29-1 to TRBJ2-1; 8 bases agree with TRBD2. The CDR3 loop spans 16 amino acids. Germline V lookup: CDR1 SQVTM, CDR2 ANQGSEA. V was clipped by 4 bases and J by 1 base; unmatched bases: 9.

V usage is TRBV15 and J usage is TRBJ2-7, with TRBD1 matching over 10 bases. Germline assignment: CDR1 LNHNV and CDR2 YYDKDF (reference sequence). Losses at the gene ends were 0 bases for V and 5 bases for J; bases not matched to a gene: 7. The CDR3 extends over 16 amino acids. This CDR3 reads CATSRDRQGAYNEQYF. The CDR3 coding sequence is TGTGCCACCAGCAGAGATAGACAGGGGGCGTATAACGAGCAGTACTTC.

CDR3 protein: CASRAQGYFADTQYF. CDR3 sequence (DNA): TGTGCCAGCAGGGCACAGGGGTATTTCGCAGATACGCAGTATTTT. The chain uses TRBV6-1 and TRBJ2-3; 7 nucleotides agree with TRBD1. V was pared by 6 bases and J by 4 bases, with 10 bases of the junction left unmatched. The germline V gene has CDR1 MNHNS and CDR2 SASEGT. This CDR3 is built from 15 residues.

The chain carries TRBV27 and TRBJ2-7; tentatively, D is TRBD2 (6 bases). Germline V gene lookup returns CDR1 MNHEY and CDR2 SMNVEV (reference sequence). V lost 2 bases, J lost 7 bases, and 21 bases lay in between. The CDR3 is 16 amino acids. This CDR3 is CASSLTPGTPSKEQYF. As DNA, the CDR3 is TGTGCCAGCAGTTTAACCCCCGGGACTCCCTCTAAGGAGCAGTACTTC.

The chain couples TRBV6-1 to TRBJ1-2; D remains ambiguous. CDR1 is MNHNS, CDR2 SASEGT, per germline. This CDR3 has 13 amino acids. Trimming removed 4 bases from V and 7 bases from J, with 13 bases in between. CDR3 sequence: CASSVERVRGYTF. The CDR3 DNA reads as TGTGCCAGCAGTGTCGAGAGGGTCCGTGGCTACACCTTC.

The chain has TRBV5-1 and TRBJ2-3, with TRBD2 as a possible D gene (6 bases). Germline V gene data show CDR1 as SGHRS and CDR2 as YFSETQ. Trimming stripped 4 bases from V and 2 bases from J, with 14 bases between. The CDR3 is 15 amino acids. CDR3 sequence: CASSNSGAPTDTQYF. DNA for the CDR3: TGCGCCAGCAGCAATAGCGGAGCCCCCACAGATACGCAGTATTTT. Full variable domain (missing parts from reference TRBV5-1 and TRBJ2-3): KAGVTQTPRYLIKTRGQQVTLSCSPISGHRSVSWYQQTPGQGLQFLFEYFSETQRNKGNFPGRFSGRQFSNSRSEMNVSTLELGDSALYLCASSNSGAPTDTQYFGPGTRLTVL.

V and J are TRBV10-1 and TRBJ1-4, with D unclear. CDR1 and CDR2 from the germline V gene are WNHNN and SYGVQD (reference sequence). V was shortened by 0 bases and J by 12 bases, with 8 bases between the two germline ends. The CDR3 has 12 amino acids. As DNA, the CDR3 is TGCGCCAGCAGTGAGTCGAACGGGGAACTGTTTTTT. It encodes CASSESNGELFF.

The sample holds one count of this clone. V is TRBV9 and J is TRBJ2-7; TRBD2 aligns across 10 bases. Germline loops: CDR1 SGDLS, CDR2 YYNGEE. The V and J ends lost 4 bases and 3 bases, in that order; junction bases with no gene match: 7. The CDR3 is 15 residues long. For the CDR3, the DNA is TGTGCCAGCAGCCCGGGGACTAGCGTACTCTACGAGCAGTACTTC. This gives the protein CASSPGTSVLYEQYF.

This chain joins TRBV10-3 and TRBJ2-7; TRBD2 agrees at 8 bases. This CDR3 region has 14 residues. V lost 4 bases to trimming and J lost 5 bases; unmatched junction nucleotides: 7. Germline V gene sequence: CDR1 ENHRY, CDR2 SYGVKD. The CDR3 reads CAISGGLAANEQYF. CDR3 coding DNA: TGTGCCATCAGTGGCGGACTAGCTGCCAACGAGCAGTACTTC.

V usage is TRBV28 and J usage is TRBJ2-7; 7 positions agree with TRBD1. CDR3 size: 12 residues. Looked up from germline, CDR1 is MDHEN and CDR2 is SYDVKM. The trim removed 7 bases at V and 3 bases at J, leaving 3 bases unmatched. CDR3 coding DNA: TGTGCCAGCACAGGGGGTAACTACGAGCAGTACTTC. Its protein product is CASTGGNYEQYF.